The 27 T cell receptor beta chains given below trace back to one sample, sequenced in a study of T cell changes during pregnancy in multiple sclerosis. The method was immunoSEQ multiplex PCR; TCRdb's version includes in-frame clones alone and lacks a portion of them. Of over 60,000 clones listed, 96% are singletons. The source was CD8+ T cells from peripheral blood mononuclear cells, collected after pregnancy. The source of these receptors is a female donor with multiple sclerosis, enrolled in a pregnancy study.

This chain links TRBV6-1 with TRBJ2-2, with unresolved D. Trimming removed 5 bases at V and 3 bases at J, with 7 bases between. This CDR3 is built from 13 residues. Germline assignment: CDR1 MNHNS and CDR2 SASEGT. The CDR3: CASSRVDTGELFF. DNA for the CDR3: TGTGCCAGCAGTCGGGTAGACACCGGGGAGCTGTTTTTT.

The chain recombines TRBV19 with TRBJ2-5; 7 nucleotides match TRBD2. Germline assignment: CDR1 LNHDA and CDR2 SQIVND (reference sequence). CDR3 size: 14 residues. Losses at the gene ends were 1 base for V and 5 bases for J; bases not matched to a gene: 4. The DNA for the CDR3 is TGTGCCAGTAGTATAGGCGGGGGTTTGGAGACCCAGTACTTC. Its translation: CASSIGGGLETQYF.

V usage is TRBV7-6 and J usage is TRBJ2-7; D is unclear. CDR3 length equals 14 residues. Looked up from germline, CDR1 is SGHVS and CDR2 is FNYEAQ. Trimming removed 6 bases at V and 3 bases at J, with 15 bases between. The CDR3 protein is CASSSTGLSYEQYF. The CDR3 DNA follows: TGTGCCAGCAGTTCGACTGGATTGAGCTACGAGCAGTACTTC.

The rearrangement uses TRBV7-3 and TRBJ2-3, with D possibly matching TRBD2 (6 bases). The CDR3 consists of 16 residues. The V gene's germline CDR1 is SGHTA and CDR2 FQGTGA. V lost 5 bases and J 0 bases, leaving 15 bases between the germline ends. The CDR3 here is CASSPSGGVSTDTQYF. CDR3 DNA sequence: TGTGCCAGCAGCCCTTCCGGCGGGGTGAGCACAGATACGCAGTATTTT.

The rearrangement joins TRBV29-1 to TRBJ1-1, with a tentative D call TRBD1 (5 bases). The CDR3 consists of 14 residues. Germline V gives CDR1 SQVTM, CDR2 ANQGSEA. Trimming shortened V by 3 bases and J by 6 bases, and 17 bases separated the two germline ends. The CDR3 DNA follows: TGCAGCGTTGAGGGCGGGGACGGGTACGCTGAAGCTTTCTTT. Translation gives CSVEGGDGYAEAFF.

The chain uses TRBV7-9 and TRBJ2-1; 8 bases are a match to TRBD2. The J segment lost 7 bases and the V segment lost 5 bases, leaving 4 bases of the junction unmatched. Per germline, CDR1 SEHNR and CDR2 FQNEAQ (reference sequence). This CDR3 has 13 residues. The CDR3 DNA sequence: TGTGCCAGCAGCCCGACGGGGGGGAATGAGCAGTTCTTC. Translated, it gives CASSPTGGNEQFF.

The chain joins TRBV20-1 to TRBJ1-5, with D uncertain. Deletions cut 0 bases from V and 9 bases from J, with 6 bases between. The CDR3 is 11 residues long. In germline, CDR1 is DFQATT, CDR2 SNEGSKA (reference sequence). CDR3 DNA: TGCAGTGCTAGAGATGGAGCGCCCCAGCATTTT. It translates to CSARDGAPQHF.

V gene TRBV28 combines with J gene TRBJ2-5; 10 nucleotides align to TRBD2. This CDR3 region has 15 residues. Germline V gene sequence: CDR1 MDHEN, CDR2 SYDVKM. J was trimmed by 2 bases and V by 7 bases; bases with no gene match: 7. Written as DNA, the CDR3 is TGTGCCAGCATCGGAACTAGCGGGATTCAAGAGACCCAGTACTTC. Translation: CASIGTSGIQETQYF.

Here the CDR3 DNA reads TGTGCCAGCAGCCCCTCAACCGCTCCGGGTTTGGAAAAACTGTTTTTT. It codes for CASSPSTAPGLEKLFF. The rearrangement uses TRBV5-6 and TRBJ1-4; D not resolved. V shed 4 bases and J shed 8 bases, with 21 bases lying between them. This CDR3 region has 16 residues. Germline V CDR1 and CDR2: SGHDT, YYEEEE.

This chain joins TRBV27 and TRBJ2-3; 14 nucleotides line up with TRBD2. Germline trimming cut 6 bases from V and 2 bases from J; bases unmatched to any gene: 16. Per the germline V gene, CDR1 is MNHEY and CDR2 is SMNVEV (reference sequence). This CDR3 region has 20 residues. CDR3: CASRKIGTSGSGPHTDTQYF. The DNA for the CDR3 is TGTGCCAGCAGAAAAATCGGGACTAGCGGGAGCGGCCCCCACACAGATACGCAGTATTTT.

This clone was found once. The chain carries TRBV27 and TRBJ1-1, with a weak D call TRBD1 (6 bases). The CDR3 loop spans 13 amino acids. V lost 3 bases and J 11 bases, leaving 16 bases between the germline ends. The germline gives CDR1 MNHEY, CDR2 SMNVEV (reference sequence). CDR3 region: CASSLGAGRAAFF. The DNA of the CDR3 is TGTGCCAGCAGTTTGGGGGCGGGCAGGGCGGCTTTCTTT.

This clone was seen only once. The chain is built from TRBV5-6 and TRBJ2-1, with 7 bases identical to TRBD2. The CDR3 consists of 17 residues. The junction had 7 bases not matched to a gene; V was cut back by 1 base and J by 0 bases. Germline V gene lookup returns CDR1 SGHDT and CDR2 YYEEEE. CDR3 in amino acids: CASSLRSGESSYNEQFF. The CDR3 DNA is TGTGCCAGCAGCTTGAGGAGCGGGGAAAGCTCCTACAATGAGCAGTTCTTC.

The CDR3 region is CASSFRTSGSTDTQYF. In nucleotides, the CDR3 is TGTGCCAGCAGCTTCCGGACTAGCGGGTCCACAGATACGCAGTATTTT. This rearrangement joins TRBV11-3 to TRBJ2-3, with 11 positions matching TRBD2. In germline, CDR1 is SGHNT, CDR2 YENEEA. After removal of 3 bases from V and 2 bases from J, the junction contained 4 bases not matched to a gene. The CDR3 is 16 amino acids.

The chain combines TRBV27 with TRBJ2-3, with TRBD2 matching 7 bases. After removal of 10 bases from V and 3 bases from J, the junction contained 13 bases not matched to a gene. Germline CDR1 MNHEY, CDR2 SMNVEV (reference sequence). The CDR3 length is 15 residues. The CDR3 region is CATRRWEGRTDTQYF. In DNA form, the CDR3 reads TGTGCCACCCGAAGGTGGGAGGGCCGTACAGATACGCAGTATTTT.

This chain links TRBV28 with TRBJ2-7; 10 nucleotides agree with TRBD1. Germline V gene lookup returns CDR1 MDHEN and CDR2 SYDVKM. V trimming: 8 bases; J trimming: 3 bases; junction bases outside the gene matches: 4. The CDR3 has 13 amino acids. Here the CDR3 reads CASVGQGSYEQYF. DNA for the CDR3: TGTGCCAGCGTGGGACAGGGGAGCTACGAGCAGTACTTC.

This clone was counted a few times. The chain links TRBV29-1 to TRBJ2-7; TRBD1 aligns across 11 bases. Germline V gene sequence: CDR1 SQVTM, CDR2 ANQGSEA. The V gene end was trimmed by 6 bases and the J gene end by 1 base; junction bases not matched to a gene: 5. The CDR3 spans 14 residues. The CDR3 spells CSVSGTGGSYEQYF. The CDR3 DNA sequence: TGCAGCGTGTCCGGGACAGGGGGTTCCTACGAGCAGTACTTC.

The chain uses TRBV9 and TRBJ1-4, with D maybe TRBD1 (5 bases). Germline V gene sequence: CDR1 SGDLS, CDR2 YYNGEE. The CDR3 is made up of 16 amino acids. Deletions cut 2 bases from V and 0 bases from J, with 11 bases between. The CDR3 sequence: CASSVGGTSTNEKLFF. The DNA of the CDR3 is TGTGCCAGCAGCGTGGGAGGGACCTCAACTAATGAAAAACTGTTTTTT.

This chain uses TRBV21-1 with TRBJ2-5; TRBD1, the table's D call, was not compared with the DNA. TRBV21-1 is tagged as a pseudogene. The CDR3 contains 16 residues. Written as DNA, the CDR3 is TGTGCCAGCAGCCCAAGGGTGGACAGGGGTTCGGAGACCCAGTACTTC. It is translated as CASSPRVDRGSETQYF.

The gene calls are TRBV21-1 and TRBJ2-1; TRBD2, the D gene given by the table, was not confirmed from the DNA. TRBV21-1 is annotated as a pseudogene. The CDR3 runs 21 residues. CDR3 coding DNA: TGTGCCAGCAGCAAAAAGAGTACGTGGAGAATTGATCGCGGTAGATACAATGAGCAGTTCTTC. Residues: CASSKKSTWRIDRGRYNEQFF.

The V and J genes are TRBV28 and TRBJ2-1; TRBD2 matches at 7 bases. CDR3 length equals 15 residues. CDR1 and CDR2 (germline): MDHEN, SYDVKM. J was trimmed by 7 bases and V by 2 bases; bases with no gene match: 8. CDR3 sequence: CASSLRGSRNNEQFF. The DNA for the CDR3 is TGTGCCAGCAGTTTACGCGGGAGTAGGAATAATGAGCAGTTCTTC.

The rearrangement joins TRBV14 to TRBJ2-1; a weak D match, TRBD2 (6 bases). Germline V gene data show CDR1 as SGHDN and CDR2 as FVKESK. V gave up 1 base and J gave up 4 bases, with 14 bases separating them. The CDR3 consists of 16 residues. Here the CDR3 reads CASSQVAGLTYNEQFF. In DNA form, the CDR3 reads TGTGCCAGCAGCCAAGTGGCGGGACTTACATACAATGAGCAGTTCTTC.

This clone was counted a single time. This rearrangement joins TRBV9 to TRBJ2-1; a possible D gene is TRBD2 (5 bases). CDR1 SGDLS and CDR2 YYNGEE come from the germline V gene. CDR3 length: 16 amino acids. V lost 2 bases and J 10 bases, leaving 22 bases between the germline ends. The CDR3 coding sequence is TGTGCCAGCAGCGTTGAGGGTCCCGGGCCGTTTGGCGAGCAGTTCTTC. It encodes CASSVEGPGPFGEQFF.

The V call is TRBV7-6, the J call TRBJ1-1; 7 nucleotides match TRBD1. Germline V gene data show CDR1 as SGHVS and CDR2 as FNYEAQ. This CDR3 is built from 15 residues. Losses at the gene ends were 8 bases for V and 0 bases for J; bases not matched to a gene: 9. The CDR3 DNA reads as TGTGCCAGCTCTGAGGACAGGCTCATGAACACTGAAGCTTTCTTT. Amino acid sequence: CASSEDRLMNTEAFF.

The chain links TRBV5-4 to TRBJ2-7, with 9 bases matching TRBD1. CDR3 length equals 15 residues. Germline values: CDR1 SGHNT, CDR2 YYREEE (reference sequence). V shed 0 bases and J 7 bases; nucleotides not matched to a gene: 8. The CDR3 region has the DNA TGTGCCAGCAGCTTGGAAACAGGGGGCGGAGGGGAGCAGTACTTC. This translates into CASSLETGGGGEQYF.

This clone has more than one count but fewer than ten. In nucleotides, the CDR3 is TGTGCCAGCAGCGGTAATCCAGGGGGAACTGAAGCTTTCTTT. Translation: CASSGNPGGTEAFF. This sequence joins TRBV9 and TRBJ1-1, with 7 positions matching TRBD1. V trimming: 3 bases; J trimming: 5 bases; junction bases outside the gene matches: 7. This CDR3 spans 14 amino acids. The germline V gene encodes CDR1 SGDLS and CDR2 YYNGEE.

The J gene is TRBJ2-1, the V gene TRBV7-9; 12 bases line up with TRBD2. The CDR3 has 14 amino acids. Germline CDR1 reads SEHNR; CDR2 reads FQNEAQ (reference sequence). V dropped 3 bases and J dropped 9; count of bases not matched to a gene: 3. This CDR3 is CASSFGLAGSEQFF. The DNA for the CDR3 is TGTGCCAGCAGCTTCGGACTAGCGGGATCTGAGCAGTTCTTC.

V is TRBV4-1 and J is TRBJ2-1; 10 bases line up with TRBD1. Germline values: CDR1 MGHRA, CDR2 YSYEKL. The CDR3 covers 14 residues. V shed 4 bases, J shed 10 bases, and the junction held 7 bases outside the gene matches. This chain's CDR3 is CASSPPATGGEQFF. CDR3 nucleotides: TGCGCCAGCAGCCCCCCAGCGACAGGGGGCGAGCAGTTCTTC.